This T cell receptor (beta chain) was recovered during a study of blood T cell repertoires in COVID-19. Study as a whole: Samples of COVID-19 (acute and convalescent) were obtained from the United States, Italy and Spain. The analysed material was cDNA or gDNA that came from T cells, B-cell-depleted T cells, or PBMCs.

V was cut by 0 bases and J by 4 bases, with 24 bases left in between. Germline V gene lookup returns CDR1 SGHNT and CDR2 YYREEE (reference sequence). The CDR3 totals 19 residues. Original processing methods: Estimation of nucleated cell counts was performed using reference gene primer amplification. Sequencing was performed with immunoSEQ multiplex PCR; in TCRdb, only in-frame clones are kept and a portion is missing. V and J calls and clone size are those listed in that table; D and trimming were worked out from the DNA. The sample records approximately 530,000 clones, about 89% being singletons. The chain joins TRBV5-4 to TRBJ2-3; D might be TRBD1 (6 bases). Sequencing used peripheral blood. This TCR was sampled from a woman aged 45 to 65 with COVID-19, enrolled during active disease. CDR3: CASSLEPGASSMGADTQYF. CDR3 coding DNA: TGTGCCAGCAGCTTGGAGCCAGGGGCCTCCTCTATGGGTGCAGATACGCAGTATTTT.